These 18 T cell receptor beta chains share one sample of origin, sequenced in a study of T-cell memory formation after mild COVID-19. TCRdb recomputed calls from the 5' RACE reads with MiXCR, one row per CDR3 protein. This table has fewer than 400,000 distinct CDR3 sequences, 15% to 20% appearing once. Material for sequencing was PBMCs or a T cell subset sorted from them (not recorded which). These receptors came from a man aged 18 to 30 who had mild COVID-19 (a few samples of this study predate the infection). Cell type and time point are not known.

This clonotype appeared a few times. This sequence joins TRBV12-3 or TRBV12-4 and TRBJ2-1; D uncertain. V lost 0 bases, J lost 8 bases, and 5 bases lay in between. The CDR3 contains 12 residues. The CDR3, as DNA: TGTGCCAGCAGTTTAGCGGCGGATGAGCAGTTCTTC. Protein: CASSLAADEQFF.

This chain links TRBV6-6 with TRBJ2-5; 7 positions agree with TRBD1. Germline V gene lookup returns CDR1 MNHNY and CDR2 SVGAGI (reference sequence). The CDR3 consists of 13 residues. J was trimmed by 2 bases and V by 7 bases; bases with no gene match: 4. The CDR3 DNA follows: TGTGCCAGCAACAGGGGTGTACAAGAGACCCAGTACTTC. This codes for CASNRGVQETQYF.

This clonotype was counted a few times. The CDR3 loop reads CSARDGDRTGELFF. In nucleotides, the CDR3 is TGCAGTGCTAGAGATGGGGATCGCACCGGGGAGCTGTTTTTT. V usage is TRBV20-1 and J usage is TRBJ2-2; D uncertain. Germline CDR1 is DFQATT and CDR2 is SNEGSKA (reference sequence). Trimming shortened V by 0 bases and J by 4 bases, and 9 bases separated the two germline ends. The CDR3 has 14 amino acids.

V is TRBV7-2 and J is TRBJ2-3, with 7 bases lining up with TRBD2. The CDR3 runs 16 residues. Germline CDR1 is SGHTA and CDR2 is FQGNSA. The trim removed 6 bases at V and 2 bases at J, leaving 11 bases unmatched. The chain's CDR3 is CASSGPGGRFTDTQYF. The CDR3 DNA is TGTGCCAGCAGTGGTCCGGGGGGTCGATTCACAGATACGCAGTATTTT.

The chain recombines TRBV29-1 with TRBJ2-2, with D hard to call. CDR1 is SQVTM and CDR2 is ANQGSEA in the germline V gene. This CDR3 comprises 15 residues. V lost 2 bases to trimming and J lost 2 bases, with 12 bases between them. The CDR3 sequence: CSVESPTKNTGELFF. The CDR3 DNA is TGCAGCGTTGAATCGCCGACAAAAAACACCGGGGAGCTGTTTTTT.

CDR3: CASSLQAGIYNEQFF. The CDR3 coding sequence is TGTGCCAGCAGCCTACAGGCGGGAATCTACAATGAGCAGTTCTTC. This rearrangement joins TRBV7-2 to TRBJ2-1; D might be TRBD2 (6 bases). From germline, CDR1 is SGHTA and CDR2 FQGNSA. V was shortened by 5 bases and J by 3 bases, with 14 bases between the two germline ends. The CDR3 is made up of 15 amino acids.

This clonotype was seen a few times. This sequence joins TRBV3-1 and TRBJ2-2, with a weak D call TRBD2 (5 bases). With 10 bases removed from V and 6 bases from J, the gap between germline ends came to 15 bases. This CDR3 region has 13 residues. The germline V gene encodes CDR1 LGHDT and CDR2 YNNKEL (reference sequence). CDR3 bases: TGTGCCACCGGACTCCTTTCCGCCGGGGAGCTGTTTTTT. As protein: CATGLLSAGELFF.

There are many counts of this clonotype. V and J are TRBV7-3 and TRBJ1-1; no clear D gene. Trimming took off 2 bases at V and 4 bases at J, with 11 bases between the two ends. CDR1 and CDR2 (germline): SGHTA, FQGTGA. This CDR3 comprises 14 residues. The CDR3 region is CASSLYPGITEAFF. CDR3 DNA sequence: TGTGCCAGCAGCTTATACCCTGGGATCACTGAAGCTTTCTTT.

This clonotype appeared once. The J gene is TRBJ1-2, the V gene TRBV9; maybe TRBD1 (5 bases). The V end lost 7 bases, the J end lost 6 bases, and 13 bases lay between the germline ends. This CDR3 contains 12 residues. Germline CDR1 and CDR2: SGDLS and YYNGEE. CDR3 coding DNA: TGTGCCAGCTGGGACTCTTCAAATGGCTACACCTTC. It encodes CASWDSSNGYTF.

A few counts support this clonotype. The chain uses TRBV12-3 or TRBV12-4 and TRBJ1-4; a weak D match, TRBD1 (6 bases). Trimming stripped 2 bases from V and 13 bases from J, with 14 bases between. This CDR3 comprises 13 residues. The CDR3 DNA follows: TGTGCCAGCAGTTTATACTGGGGGGCCGGACTGTTTTTT. As protein: CASSLYWGAGLFF.

The V call is TRBV7-9, the J call TRBJ1-1; D perhaps matches TRBD1 (5 bases). V was pared by 5 bases and J by 0 bases, with 10 bases between. CDR1 is SEHNR and CDR2 is FQNEAQ in the germline V gene (reference sequence). The CDR3 covers 14 residues. DNA for the CDR3: TGTGCCAGCAGCGTGACAGCTTTGAACACTGAAGCTTTCTTT. Translated, it gives CASSVTALNTEAFF.

This sequence joins TRBV6-6 and TRBJ2-1; 8 nucleotides match TRBD2. In germline, CDR1 is MNHNY, CDR2 SVGAGI (reference sequence). Trimming removed 0 bases from V and 5 bases from J; junction bases left unmatched: 6. The CDR3 loop spans 16 amino acids. The CDR3 loop reads CASSYSRGASDNEQFF. The CDR3 DNA follows: TGTGCCAGCAGTTACTCGCGGGGGGCCTCTGACAATGAGCAGTTCTTC.

This clonotype came up a few times. The V and J genes are TRBV5-1 and TRBJ2-7; 8 nucleotides agree with TRBD1. CDR1 is SGHRS, CDR2 YFSETQ, per germline. Losses at the gene ends were 3 bases for V and 1 base for J; bases not matched to a gene: 6. The CDR3 is 15 amino acids. The DNA of the CDR3 is TGCGCCAGCAGCTCTGGGACAGGACGATCCTACGAGCAGTACTTC. Its protein product is CASSSGTGRSYEQYF.

This clonotype occurred once. The V call is TRBV11-3, the J call TRBJ1-1, with D hard to call. The CDR3 covers 14 residues. Deletions cut 2 bases from V and 0 bases from J, with 7 bases between. Germline lookup yields CDR1 SGHNT and CDR2 YENEEA. CDR3 sequence (DNA): TGTGCCAGCAGCTTAAATAACATGAACACTGAAGCTTTCTTT. This codes for CASSLNNMNTEAFF.

This clonotype was found a few times. J is TRBJ2-7 and V is TRBV15; 8 nucleotides match TRBD1. The CDR3 covers 13 residues. Germline V gene sequence: CDR1 LNHNV, CDR2 YYDKDF (reference sequence). V was clipped by 5 bases and J by 7 bases; unmatched bases: 7. This CDR3 reads CATSGQGSGEQYF. The CDR3 DNA follows: TGTGCCACCAGCGGACAGGGTTCGGGGGAGCAGTACTTC.

This clonotype was observed many times. In DNA form, the CDR3 reads TGTGCCATCAGTGAGTCCGGGGGAACAGATACGCAGTATTTT. Translating it yields CAISESGGTDTQYF. The chain carries TRBV10-3 and TRBJ2-3; TRBD2 might be the D (6 bases). This CDR3 spans 14 amino acids. Deletions cut 0 bases from V and 3 bases from J, with 7 bases between. Per germline, CDR1 ENHRY and CDR2 SYGVKD.

The J gene is TRBJ2-7, the V gene TRBV4-1; D is uncertain. The CDR3 is made up of 14 amino acids. V lost 2 bases to trimming and J lost 0 bases, with 8 bases between them. Germline-derived CDR1 and CDR2 are MGHRA and YSYEKL. CDR3 residues: CASSQQEISYEQYF. CDR3 DNA: TGCGCCAGCAGCCAACAGGAAATCTCCTACGAGCAGTACTTC.

V gene TRBV15 combines with J gene TRBJ1-2; D remains unclear. V was cut by 0 bases and J by 7 bases, with 15 bases left in between. Germline V CDR1 and CDR2: LNHNV, YYDKDF (reference sequence). The CDR3 consists of 15 residues. CDR3 nucleotide sequence: TGTGCCACCAGCAGAGATTTCCCAGTAAAGGTTGGCTACACCTTC. It is translated as CATSRDFPVKVGYTF.